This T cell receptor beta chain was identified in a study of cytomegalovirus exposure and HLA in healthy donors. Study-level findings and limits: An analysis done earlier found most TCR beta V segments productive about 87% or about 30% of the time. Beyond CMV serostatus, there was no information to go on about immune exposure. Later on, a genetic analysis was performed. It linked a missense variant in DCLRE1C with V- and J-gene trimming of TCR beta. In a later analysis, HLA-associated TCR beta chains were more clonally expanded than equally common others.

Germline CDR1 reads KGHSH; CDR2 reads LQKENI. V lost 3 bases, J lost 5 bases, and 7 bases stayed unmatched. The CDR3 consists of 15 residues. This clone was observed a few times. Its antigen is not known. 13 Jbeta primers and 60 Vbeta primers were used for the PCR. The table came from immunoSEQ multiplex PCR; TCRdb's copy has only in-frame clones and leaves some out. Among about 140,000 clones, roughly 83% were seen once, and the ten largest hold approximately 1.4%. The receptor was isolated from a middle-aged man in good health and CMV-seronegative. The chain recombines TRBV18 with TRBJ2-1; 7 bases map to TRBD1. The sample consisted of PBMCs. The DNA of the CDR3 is TGTGCCAGCTCACCGACCGGGACAGAAAACAATGAGCAGTTCTTC. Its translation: CASSPTGTENNEQFF. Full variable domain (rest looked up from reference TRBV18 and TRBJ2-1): NAGVMQNPRHLVRRRGQEARLRCSPMKGHSHVYWYRQLPEEGLKFMVYLQKENIIDESGMPKERFSAEFPKEGPSILRIQQVVRGDSAAYFCASSPTGTENNEQFFGPGTRLTVL.